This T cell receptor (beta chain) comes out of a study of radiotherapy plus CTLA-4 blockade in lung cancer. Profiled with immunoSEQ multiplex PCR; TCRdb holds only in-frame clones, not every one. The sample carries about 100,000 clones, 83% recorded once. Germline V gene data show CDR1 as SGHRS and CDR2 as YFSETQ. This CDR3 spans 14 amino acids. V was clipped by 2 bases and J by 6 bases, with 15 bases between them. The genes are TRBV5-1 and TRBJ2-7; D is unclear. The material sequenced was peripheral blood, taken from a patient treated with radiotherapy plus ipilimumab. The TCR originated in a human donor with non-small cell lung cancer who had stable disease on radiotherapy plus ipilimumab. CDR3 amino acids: CASSLGELGGEQYF. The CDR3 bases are TGCGCCAGCAGCTTAGGTGAACTGGGTGGCGAGCAGTACTTC.